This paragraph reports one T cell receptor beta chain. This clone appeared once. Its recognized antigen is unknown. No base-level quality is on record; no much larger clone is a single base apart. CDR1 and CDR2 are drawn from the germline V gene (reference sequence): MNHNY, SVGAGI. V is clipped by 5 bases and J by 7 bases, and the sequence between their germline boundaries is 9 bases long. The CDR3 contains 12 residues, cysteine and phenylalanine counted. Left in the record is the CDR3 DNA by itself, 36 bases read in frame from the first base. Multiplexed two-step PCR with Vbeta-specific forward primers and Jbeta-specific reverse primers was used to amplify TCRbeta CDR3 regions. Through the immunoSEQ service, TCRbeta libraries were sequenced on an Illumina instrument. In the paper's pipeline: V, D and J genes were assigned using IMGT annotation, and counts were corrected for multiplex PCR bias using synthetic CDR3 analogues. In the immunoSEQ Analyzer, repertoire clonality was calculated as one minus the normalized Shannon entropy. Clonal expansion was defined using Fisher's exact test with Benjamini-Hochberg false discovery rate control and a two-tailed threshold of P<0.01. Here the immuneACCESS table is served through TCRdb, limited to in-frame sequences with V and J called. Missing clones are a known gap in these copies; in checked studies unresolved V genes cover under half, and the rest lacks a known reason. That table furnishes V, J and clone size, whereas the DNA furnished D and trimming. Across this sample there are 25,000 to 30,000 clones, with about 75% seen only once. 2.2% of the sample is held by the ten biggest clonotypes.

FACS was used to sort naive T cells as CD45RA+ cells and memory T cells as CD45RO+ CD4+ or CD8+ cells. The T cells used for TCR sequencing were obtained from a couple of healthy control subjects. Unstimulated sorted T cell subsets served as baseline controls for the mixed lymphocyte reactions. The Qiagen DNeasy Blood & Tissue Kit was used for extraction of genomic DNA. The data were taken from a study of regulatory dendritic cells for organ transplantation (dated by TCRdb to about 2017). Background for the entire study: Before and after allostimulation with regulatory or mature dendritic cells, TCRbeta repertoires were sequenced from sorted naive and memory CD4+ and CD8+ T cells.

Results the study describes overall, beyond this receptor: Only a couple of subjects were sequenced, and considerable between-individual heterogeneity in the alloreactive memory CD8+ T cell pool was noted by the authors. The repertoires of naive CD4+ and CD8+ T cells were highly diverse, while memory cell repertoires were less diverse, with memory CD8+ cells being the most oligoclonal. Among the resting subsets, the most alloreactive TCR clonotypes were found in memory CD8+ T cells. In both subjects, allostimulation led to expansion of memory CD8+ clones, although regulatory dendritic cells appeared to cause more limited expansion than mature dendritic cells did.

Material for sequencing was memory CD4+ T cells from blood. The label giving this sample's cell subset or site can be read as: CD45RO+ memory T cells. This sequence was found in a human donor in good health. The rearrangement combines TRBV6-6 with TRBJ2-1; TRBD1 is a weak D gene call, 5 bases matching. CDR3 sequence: CASSQGSNEQFF. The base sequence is TGTGCCAGCAGTCAGGGATCTAATGAGCAGTTCTTC.